These T cell receptor beta chains were read from a single sample in a study of somatic mutations in cytotoxic T cells in rheumatoid arthritis. Some clones are missing from TCRdb's copy, which holds only in-frame ones; the method was immunoSEQ multiplex PCR. This table has roughly 5,000 clones, roughly four fifths appearing once. The source material was CD8+ T cells sorted from blood. Source of these receptors: a woman between 50 and 59 years old with rheumatoid arthritis. The CDR3 runs from the conserved cysteine through the conserved F or W. Fields, in order: J gene, D gene, clone size, V gene, CDR3 DNA, CDR3 protein. A D gene is named only where the DNA matches it firmly. Size tells how often a clone was seen (once, few, many) or the class of an expanded clone, and some rows leave it out.

TRBJ2-7 | . | . | TRBV13 | TGTGCCAGCAGCTTAGGGACATCTTACGAGCAGTACTTC | CASSLGTSYEQYF
TRBJ2-1 | . | few | TRBV6-5 | TGTGCCAGCAGTTACGGGGCTAACAATGAGCAGTTCTTC | CASSYGANNEQFF
TRBJ2-7 | . | . | TRBV7-8 | TGTGCCAGCAGCTTAGGGGTGGGCAGCGAGCAGTACTTC | CASSLGVGSEQYF
TRBJ2-3 | . | . | TRBV5-8 | TGTGCCAGCAGCTTGTCGGGGGGCTCCACAGATACGCAGTATTTT | CASSLSGGSTDTQYF
TRBJ1-2 | TRBD1 | . | TRBV28 | TGTGCCAGCATTCCAAGGACAGGCAGGATTAACTATGGCTACACCTTC | CASIPRTGRINYGYTF
TRBJ2-7 | TRBD1 | . | TRBV18 | TGTGCCAGCTCACCCCCTGGACAGGGGGCGGGGGAGCAGTACTTC | CASSPPGQGAGEQYF
TRBJ1-6 | . | . | TRBV6-5 | TGTGCCAGCAGCCCTACCCCCAATTCACCCCTCCACTTT | CASSPTPNSPLHF
TRBJ2-7 | . | . | TRBV7-8 | TGTGCCAGCAGCCCAGTAGGGGGGGCCGCCTACGAGCAGTACTTC | CASSPVGGAAYEQYF
TRBJ1-2 | TRBD1 | . | TRBV10-3 | TGTGCCATCAGTGAGTCTTGGTGGACAGGGGGTATCTCCCTATATGGCTACACCTTC | CAISESWWTGGISLYGYTF
TRBJ2-5 | . | . | TRBV28 | TGTGCCACCCAGTTTATGGCAAACCAAGAGACCCAGTACTTC | CATQFMANQETQYF
TRBJ2-1 | . | . | TRBV7-6 | TGTGCCAGCAGCTTAAGGCTAGCTATGGATGAGCAGTTCTTC | CASSLRLAMDEQFF
TRBJ2-7 | TRBD2 | . | TRBV7-8 | TGTGCCAGCAGCTTAGTTACTAGCGGGGGCTACGAGCAGTACTTC | CASSLVTSGGYEQYF
TRBJ2-3 | . | . | TRBV28 | TGTGCCAGCAGTTTATACGCGGGGTCGGGAGAGAGCACAGATACGCAGTATTTT | CASSLYAGSGESTDTQYF
TRBJ1-4 | . | few | TRBV5-6 | TGTGCCAGCAGCTTAGAACAGAGTGTTAGTGAAAAACTGTTTTTT | CASSLEQSVSEKLFF
TRBJ2-1 | TRBD1 | . | TRBV19 | TGTGCCGTAACAGGGGGCTATGAGCAGTTCTTC | CAVTGGYEQFF
TRBJ1-2 | TRBD1 | once | TRBV5-6 | TGTGCCAGCAGCTTGGCCTCGGGACAGTGGAACTATGGCTACACCTTC | CASSLASGQWNYGYTF
TRBJ2-7 | . | . | TRBV10-3 | TGTGCCTTGGGGGGAGCGCCCTACGAGCAGTACTTC | CALGGAPYEQYF
TRBJ2-3 | . | . | TRBV28 | TGTGCCAGCAGTAATCCCGCAGATACGCAGTATTTT | CASSNPADTQYF
TRBJ2-1 | . | few | TRBV5-4 | TGTGCCAGCAGCTTTGGGGCAGGGCCGGTAGGTGAGCAGTTCTTC | CASSFGAGPVGEQFF
TRBJ1-6 | . | . | TRBV9 | TGTGCCAGCCAGGGTGTTGATTCACCCCTCCACTTT | CASQGVDSPLHF
TRBJ2-1 | . | . | TRBV29-1 | TGCAGCGTCGGGACATTTTACAATGAGCAGTTCTTC | CSVGTFYNEQFF
TRBJ2-7 | TRBD1 | . | TRBV7-6 | TGTGCCAGCAGCTCTGGACAGGTAGACTACGAGCAGTACTTC | CASSSGQVDYEQYF
TRBJ2-3 | TRBD2 | few | TRBV11-2 | TGTGCCAGCAGCTTGGGAGGGCGTGGGGATACGCAGTATTTT | CASSLGGRGDTQYF
TRBJ2-1 | TRBD2 | . | TRBV10-1 | TGCGCCAGCAGTGAGTTAAGCGGGGGGGGGAATGAGCAGTTCTTC | CASSELSGGGNEQFF
TRBJ2-1 | TRBD2 | . | TRBV4-1 | TGCGCCAGCAGCCCAGGGACTAGTTTCAATGAGCAGTTCTTC | CASSPGTSFNEQFF
TRBJ2-3 | . | large | TRBV10-3 | TGTGCCATCAGTGAGATGATTGCAGCGAGCACAGATACGCAGTATTTT | CAISEMIAASTDTQYF
TRBJ2-1 | . | few | TRBV27 | TGTGCCAGCAGTTTATCCCTCACGGAGATCAATGAGCAGTTCTTC | CASSLSLTEINEQFF
TRBJ1-2 | . | few | TRBV29-1 | TGCAGCGTTGAAGATATCAGTGGAGTGGGCTATGGCTACACCTTC | CSVEDISGVGYGYTF
TRBJ2-2 | . | . | TRBV6-5 | TGTGCCAGCAGTTTAGAGGTCACCGGGGAGCTGTTTTTT | CASSLEVTGELFF
TRBJ2-3 | . | . | TRBV6-5 | TGTGCCACCGGACCGGGGTGGGATACGCAGTATTTT | CATGPGWDTQYF
TRBJ2-1 | . | . | TRBV4-1 | TGCGCCAGCAGCCAAACTCCTCCCGGGAATGAGCAGTTCTTC | CASSQTPPGNEQFF
TRBJ1-4 | . | . | TRBV18 | TGTGCCAGCTCACCCGAGGTCTATGAAAAACTGTTTTTT | CASSPEVYEKLFF
TRBJ1-1 | TRBD1 | . | TRBV11-2 | TGTGCCAGCAGCTTAGGGTGGACAGGGATGAACACTGAAGCTTTCTTT | CASSLGWTGMNTEAFF
TRBJ1-2 | . | . | TRBV9 | TGTGCCAGCAGCCCTTCACAGGGTATATATGGCTACACCTTC | CASSPSQGIYGYTF
TRBJ2-1 | . | few | TRBV11-3 | TGTGCCAGCAGCGAGGGAGGAGATGAGCAGTTCTTC | CASSEGGDEQFF
TRBJ2-7 | TRBD2 | . | TRBV6-1 | TGTGCCAGCAGTGAAGCGAATAGCGGGAGCTACGAGCAGTACTTC | CASSEANSGSYEQYF
TRBJ2-1 | . | . | TRBV18 | TGTGCCAGCTCACCACCGACCGACTCCTCCTACAATGAGCAGTTCTTC | CASSPPTDSSYNEQFF
TRBJ2-3 | TRBD1 | . | TRBV9 | TGTGCCAGCAGCGCAGGACAGGGACCGGATACGCAGTATTTT | CASSAGQGPDTQYF
TRBJ2-5 | . | . | TRBV6-4 | TGTGCCAGCAGTGACTCGGGTGGAGGGACCCAGTACTTC | CASSDSGGGTQYF
TRBJ2-7 | . | . | TRBV6-6 | TGTGCCAGCAGCAACCTACTAGACTACGAGCAGTACTTC | CASSNLLDYEQYF
TRBJ1-5 | . | once | TRBV6-6 | TGTGCCAGCACCAGCGGTCAGCCCCAGCATTTT | CASTSGQPQHF